This T cell receptor (beta chain) was profiled in a study of T cells after yellow fever vaccination. Study results and caveats: Compared with primary, the secondary response was weaker and peaked at day 5, not 15.

Between the trimmed V and J ends, which lost 2 bases and 2 bases, there was a span of 11 bases. The CDR3 covers 14 residues. From germline, CDR1 is SGHRS and CDR2 YFSETQ. This clonotype has at least ten counts. Its specificity is unknown. TCRdb re-called the 5' RACE reads through MiXCR, storing one row per CDR3 protein. The sample holds about 75,000 distinct CDR3 sequences, around 7% seen once. This TCR was sampled from a man younger than 35 who received the YFV17D yellow fever vaccine. The input for sequencing was CD8+ T cells sorted from PBMCs, taken 9 to 11 days after the first yellow fever vaccination. The chain has TRBV5-1 and TRBJ2-7, with a possible D match to TRBD1 (5 bases). CDR3 amino acids: CASSFEGAPYEQYF. CDR3 sequence (DNA): TGCGCCAGCAGCTTCGAAGGGGCCCCCTACGAGCAGTACTTC.